The sequence of this T cell receptor beta chain was determined in a study of blood T cell repertoires in COVID-19. The repertoire was sequenced with immunoSEQ multiplex PCR; TCRdb's copy has only in-frame clones and lacks some. This sample has 86,000 or so clones, with roughly 89% found just once. Germline values: CDR1 SNHLY, CDR2 FYNNEI. The CDR3 has 12 amino acids. V was trimmed by 5 bases and J by 7 bases, leaving 9 bases between them. The clonotype was recovered from a woman aged 45-65 years in a cohort sampled during active COVID-19. The sequencing input was peripheral blood. The V gene is TRBV2, the J gene TRBJ1-5, with D tentatively TRBD1 (5 bases). In DNA, the CDR3 is TGTGCCAGCAGTTTGGGGGGACAGCCCCAGCATTTT. Amino acids: CASSLGGQPQHF.